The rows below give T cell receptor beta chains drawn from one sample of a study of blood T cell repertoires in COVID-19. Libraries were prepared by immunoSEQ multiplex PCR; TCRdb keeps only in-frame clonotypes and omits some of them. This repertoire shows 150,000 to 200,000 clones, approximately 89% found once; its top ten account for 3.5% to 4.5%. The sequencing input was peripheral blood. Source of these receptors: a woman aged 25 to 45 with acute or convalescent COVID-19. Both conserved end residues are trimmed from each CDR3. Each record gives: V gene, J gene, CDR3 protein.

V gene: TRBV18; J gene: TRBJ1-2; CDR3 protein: ASSPMTREGYT
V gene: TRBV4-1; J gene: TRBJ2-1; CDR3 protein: ASSQDRGPYNEQF
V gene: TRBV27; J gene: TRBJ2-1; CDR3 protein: ASTSRTKGYNEQF
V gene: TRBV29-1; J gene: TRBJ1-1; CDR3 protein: SAGDRGPF
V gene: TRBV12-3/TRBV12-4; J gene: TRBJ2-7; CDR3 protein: ASSSGDYEQY
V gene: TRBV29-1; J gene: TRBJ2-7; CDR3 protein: SVEADREFRY
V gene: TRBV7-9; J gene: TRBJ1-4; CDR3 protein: ASIRTGEIEKLF
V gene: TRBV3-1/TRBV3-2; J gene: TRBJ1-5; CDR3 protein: ASSQDFGNQPQH
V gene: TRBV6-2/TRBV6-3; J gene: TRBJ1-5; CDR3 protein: ASSSQGAYKPQH
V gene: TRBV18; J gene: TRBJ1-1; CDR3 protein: ASSPSRQVLTEAF
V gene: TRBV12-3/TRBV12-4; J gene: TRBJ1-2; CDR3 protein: ASRRTGGEGYT
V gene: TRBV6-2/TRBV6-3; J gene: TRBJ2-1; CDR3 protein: ASSYYIGTSSMNEQF
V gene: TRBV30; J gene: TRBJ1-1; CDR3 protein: AWRAGVNTEAF
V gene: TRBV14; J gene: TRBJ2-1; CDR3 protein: ASSHGQGFEQF
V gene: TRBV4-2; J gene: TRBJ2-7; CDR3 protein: ASSPDRSYEQY
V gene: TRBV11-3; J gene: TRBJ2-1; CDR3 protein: ASSLFPSSYNEQF
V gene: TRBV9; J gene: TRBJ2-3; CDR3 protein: ASSLYGTSAQY
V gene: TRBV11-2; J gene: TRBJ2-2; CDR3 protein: ASSSTSGSTGELF
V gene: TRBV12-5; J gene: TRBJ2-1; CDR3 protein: ASGPLEASPI
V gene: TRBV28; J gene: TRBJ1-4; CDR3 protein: ASSYGTGKLEKLF
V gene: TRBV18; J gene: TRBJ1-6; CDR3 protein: ASSPTAFNSPLH
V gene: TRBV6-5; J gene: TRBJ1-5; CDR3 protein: ASSRREKQPQH
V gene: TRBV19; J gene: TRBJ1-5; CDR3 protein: ASRPTLEEQPQH
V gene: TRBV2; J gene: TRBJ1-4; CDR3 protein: ASRGFIVGEKLF
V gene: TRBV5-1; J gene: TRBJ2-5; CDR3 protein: ASGLKETQY
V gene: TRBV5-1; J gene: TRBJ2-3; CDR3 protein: ASSLEPSGSTDTQY
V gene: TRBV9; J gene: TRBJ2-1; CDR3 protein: ASSVVPSVGEQF
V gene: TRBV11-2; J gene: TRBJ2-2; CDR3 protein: ASSLVRELF
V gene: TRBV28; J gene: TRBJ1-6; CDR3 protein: ASRAPGNNSPLH
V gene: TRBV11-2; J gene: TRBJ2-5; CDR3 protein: ASSFGGVGETQY
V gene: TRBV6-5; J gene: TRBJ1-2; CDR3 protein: ASREWAPGVGYT
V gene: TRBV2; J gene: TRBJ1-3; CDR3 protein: ASSPGVTGNTIY
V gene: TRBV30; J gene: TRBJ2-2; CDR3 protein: ARGVAGVGELF
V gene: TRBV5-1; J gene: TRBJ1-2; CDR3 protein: ASSLIPGGMGYT
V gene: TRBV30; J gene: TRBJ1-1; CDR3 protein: AWSPVAARAF
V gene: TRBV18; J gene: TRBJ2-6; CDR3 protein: ASSPLVASGADGANVLT
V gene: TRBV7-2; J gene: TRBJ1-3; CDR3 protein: ASSLREAIY
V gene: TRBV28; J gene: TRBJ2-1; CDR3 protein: ASSLGTGAEKGF
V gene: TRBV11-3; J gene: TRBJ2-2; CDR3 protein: ASSLRPSGGELF
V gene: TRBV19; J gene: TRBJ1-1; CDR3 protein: ASSIPQLNTEAF
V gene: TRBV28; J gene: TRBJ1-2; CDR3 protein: ASSEQGARVGYT
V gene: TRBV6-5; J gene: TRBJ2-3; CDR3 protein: ASRGHEYGNTQY
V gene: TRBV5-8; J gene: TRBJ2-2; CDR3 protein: ATKGRLATGELF
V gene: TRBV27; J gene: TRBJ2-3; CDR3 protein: ASSLWGRHPENSTDTQY
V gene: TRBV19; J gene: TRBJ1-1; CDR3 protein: ASIGWRAGNTEAF
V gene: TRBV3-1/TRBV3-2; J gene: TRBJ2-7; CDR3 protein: ASSQEARVVNEQY
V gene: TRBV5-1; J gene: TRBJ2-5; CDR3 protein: ASSPESGSEETQY
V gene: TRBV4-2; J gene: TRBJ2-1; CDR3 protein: ASSPQRAYNEQF
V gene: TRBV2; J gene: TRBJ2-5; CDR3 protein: ASMAQETQY
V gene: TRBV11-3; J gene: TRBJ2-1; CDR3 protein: ASSPRGGLNNEQF
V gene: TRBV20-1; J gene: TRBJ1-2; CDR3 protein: SATADYGYT
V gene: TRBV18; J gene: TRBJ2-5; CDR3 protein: ASSPTGLSETQY